This is a list of T cell receptor beta chains from one sample in a study of T cells in Graves' hyperthyroidism and ophthalmopathy. TCRdb independently ran MiXCR on the multiplex PCR reads; one entry per CDR3 protein. The table shows roughly 600,000 distinct CDR3 sequences, with 13% to 15% occurring only once. Sequences were obtained from blood. Receptors were obtained from a woman aged 45-65 years with Graves' ophthalmopathy. The conserved cysteine and the conserved F or W are not part of the CDR3 here. D genes are given only for firm matches.

v_call	j_call	d_call	cdr3_aa
TRBV28	TRBJ2-2	TRBD2	ASWGGVNTGELF
TRBV28	TRBJ1-1	TRBD1	ASNKRQGNTEAF
TRBV28	TRBJ2-3	NA	ASSSLAGPTDTQY
TRBV20-1	TRBJ2-3	TRBD2	SARAGGPEDTQY
TRBV20-1	TRBJ1-4	NA	SARQHNEKLF
TRBV5-6	TRBJ2-7	NA	ASRPRRTAYEQY
TRBV7-9	TRBJ2-1	NA	ASSKMWGNEQF
TRBV20-1	TRBJ2-3	TRBD1	SARDIYRGSTDTQY
TRBV5-6	TRBJ2-7	NA	ASSSLRDEQY
TRBV5-4	TRBJ2-7	TRBD1	ASSSDRGAPYEQY
TRBV4-1	TRBJ2-5	NA	ASSQEGLETQY
TRBV14	TRBJ1-5	NA	ASSQAGSSQPQH
TRBV7-9	TRBJ1-5	TRBD1	ASSHGQGVYQPQH
TRBV11-2	TRBJ2-2	NA	ASSPSPARAGELF
TRBV7-2	TRBJ2-5	NA	ASSAGHTIQETQY
TRBV6-2/TRBV6-3	TRBJ2-5	NA	ASSWVGETQY
TRBV29-1	TRBJ2-3	TRBD2	SVEDELAGGGDTQY
TRBV7-6	TRBJ2-1	NA	ASSLAPGNEQF
TRBV5-1	TRBJ1-6	NA	ASSLEGGGNSPLH
TRBV24-1	TRBJ2-3	NA	ATSESDWADTQY
TRBV2	TRBJ2-5	NA	ASSESGSQETQY
TRBV18	TRBJ1-1	NA	ASSPLTNTEAF
TRBV4-2	TRBJ1-4	NA	ASSQDDGWTNENEKLF
TRBV20-1	TRBJ1-5	NA	SARATQGNQPQH
TRBV30	TRBJ2-1	TRBD2	AWDTGLNNEQF